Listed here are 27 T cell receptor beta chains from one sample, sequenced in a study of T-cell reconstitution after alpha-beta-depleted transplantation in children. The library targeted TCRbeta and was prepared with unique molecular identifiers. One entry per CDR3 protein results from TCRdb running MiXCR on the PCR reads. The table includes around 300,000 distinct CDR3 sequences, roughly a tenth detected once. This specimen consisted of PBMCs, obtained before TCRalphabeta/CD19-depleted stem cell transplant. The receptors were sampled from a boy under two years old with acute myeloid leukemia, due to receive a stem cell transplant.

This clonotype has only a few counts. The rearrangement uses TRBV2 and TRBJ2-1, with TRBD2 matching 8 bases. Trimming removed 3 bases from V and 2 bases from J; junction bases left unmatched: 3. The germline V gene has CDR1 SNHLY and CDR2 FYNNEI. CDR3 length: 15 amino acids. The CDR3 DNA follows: TGTGCCAGCAGTGACGGGGGGGGGCCCTACAATGAGCAGTTCTTC. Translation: CASSDGGGPYNEQFF.

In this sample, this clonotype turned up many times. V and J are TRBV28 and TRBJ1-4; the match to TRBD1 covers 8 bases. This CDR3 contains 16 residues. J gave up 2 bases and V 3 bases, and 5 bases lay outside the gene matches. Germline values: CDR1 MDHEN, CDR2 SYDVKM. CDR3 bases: TGTGCCAGCAGTTTGTGGGCAGGGGGCACTAATGAAAAACTGTTTTTT. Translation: CASSLWAGGTNEKLFF.

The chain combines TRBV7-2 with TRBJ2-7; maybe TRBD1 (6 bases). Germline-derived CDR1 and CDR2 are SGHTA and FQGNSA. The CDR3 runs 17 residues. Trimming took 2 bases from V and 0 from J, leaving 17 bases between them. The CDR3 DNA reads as TGTGCCAGCAGCTTAAGATACTTTAGGGACACCTCCTACGAGCAGTACTTC. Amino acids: CASSLRYFRDTSYEQYF.

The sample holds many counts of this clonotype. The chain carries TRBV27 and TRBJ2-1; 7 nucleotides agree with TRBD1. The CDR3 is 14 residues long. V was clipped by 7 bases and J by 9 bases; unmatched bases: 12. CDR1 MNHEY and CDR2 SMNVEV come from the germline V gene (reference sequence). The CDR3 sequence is CASNPHRGRGEQFF. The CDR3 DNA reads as TGTGCCAGCAACCCGCACAGGGGAAGGGGTGAGCAGTTCTTC.

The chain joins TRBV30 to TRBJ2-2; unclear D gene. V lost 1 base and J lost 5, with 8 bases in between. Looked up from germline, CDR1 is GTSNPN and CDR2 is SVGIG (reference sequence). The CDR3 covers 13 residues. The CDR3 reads CAWSGHFTGELFF. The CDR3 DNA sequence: TGTGCCTGGAGTGGACATTTTACCGGGGAGCTGTTTTTT.

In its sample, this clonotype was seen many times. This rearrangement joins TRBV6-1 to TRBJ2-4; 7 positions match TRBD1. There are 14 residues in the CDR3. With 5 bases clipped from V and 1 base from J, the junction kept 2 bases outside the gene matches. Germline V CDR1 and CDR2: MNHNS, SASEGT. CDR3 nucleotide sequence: TGTGCCAGCAGTAAGGGACAGGCCAAAAACATTCAGTACTTC. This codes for CASSKGQAKNIQYF.

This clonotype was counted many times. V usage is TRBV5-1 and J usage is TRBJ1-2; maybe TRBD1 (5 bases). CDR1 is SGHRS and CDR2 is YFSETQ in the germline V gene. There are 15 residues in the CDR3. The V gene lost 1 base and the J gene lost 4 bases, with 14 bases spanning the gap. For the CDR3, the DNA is TGCGCCAGCAGCTTGCCTACAGGCGGAACCTATGGCTACACCTTC. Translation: CASSLPTGGTYGYTF. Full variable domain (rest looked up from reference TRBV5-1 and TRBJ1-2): KAGVTQTPRYLIKTRGQQVTLSCSPISGHRSVSWYQQTPGQGLQFLFEYFSETQRNKGNFPGRFSGRQFSNSRSEMNVSTLELGDSALYLCASSLPTGGTYGYTFGSGTRLTVV.

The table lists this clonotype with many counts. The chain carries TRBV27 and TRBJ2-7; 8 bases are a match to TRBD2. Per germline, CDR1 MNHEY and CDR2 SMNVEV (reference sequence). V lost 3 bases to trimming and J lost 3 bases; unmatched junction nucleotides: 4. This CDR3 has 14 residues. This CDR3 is CASSFKREYYEQYF. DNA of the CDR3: TGTGCCAGCAGTTTCAAGCGGGAGTACTACGAGCAGTACTTC.

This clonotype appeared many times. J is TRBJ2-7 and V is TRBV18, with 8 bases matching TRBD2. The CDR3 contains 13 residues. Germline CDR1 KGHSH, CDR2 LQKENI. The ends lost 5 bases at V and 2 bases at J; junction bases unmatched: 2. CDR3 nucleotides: TGTGCCAGCTCAACGGGACTAGCCTACGAGCAGTACTTC. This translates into CASSTGLAYEQYF.

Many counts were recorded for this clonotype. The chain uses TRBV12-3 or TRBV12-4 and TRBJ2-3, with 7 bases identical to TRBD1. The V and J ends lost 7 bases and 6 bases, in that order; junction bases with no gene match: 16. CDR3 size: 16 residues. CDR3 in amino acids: CASKKTGVSKSDTQYF. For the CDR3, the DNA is TGTGCCAGCAAAAAAACAGGGGTCTCGAAGTCCGATACGCAGTATTTT.

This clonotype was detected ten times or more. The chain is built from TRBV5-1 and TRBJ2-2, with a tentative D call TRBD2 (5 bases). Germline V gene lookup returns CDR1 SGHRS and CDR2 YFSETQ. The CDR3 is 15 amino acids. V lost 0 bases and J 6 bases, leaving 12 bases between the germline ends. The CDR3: CASSLAGSDAGELFF. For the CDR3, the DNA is TGCGCCAGCAGCTTGGCTGGGAGTGATGCCGGGGAGCTGTTTTTT.

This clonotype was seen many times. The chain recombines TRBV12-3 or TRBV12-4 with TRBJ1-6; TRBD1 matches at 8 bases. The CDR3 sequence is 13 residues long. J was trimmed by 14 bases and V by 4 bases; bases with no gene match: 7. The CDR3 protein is CASSSQGEITLHF. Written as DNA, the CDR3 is TGTGCCAGCAGTTCACAGGGGGAAATCACCCTCCACTTT.

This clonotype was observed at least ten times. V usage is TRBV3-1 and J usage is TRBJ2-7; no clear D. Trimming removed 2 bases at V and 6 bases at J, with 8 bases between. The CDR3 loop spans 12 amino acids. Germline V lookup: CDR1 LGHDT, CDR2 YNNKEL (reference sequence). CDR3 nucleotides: TGTGCCAGCAGCCAACGCCCCCGCGAGCAGTACTTC. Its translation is CASSQRPREQYF.

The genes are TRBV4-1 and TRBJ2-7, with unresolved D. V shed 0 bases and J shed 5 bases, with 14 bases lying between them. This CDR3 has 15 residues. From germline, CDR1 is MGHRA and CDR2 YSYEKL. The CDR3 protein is CASSQEARVTHEQYF. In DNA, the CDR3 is TGCGCCAGCAGCCAAGAAGCTAGGGTCACCCACGAGCAGTACTTC.

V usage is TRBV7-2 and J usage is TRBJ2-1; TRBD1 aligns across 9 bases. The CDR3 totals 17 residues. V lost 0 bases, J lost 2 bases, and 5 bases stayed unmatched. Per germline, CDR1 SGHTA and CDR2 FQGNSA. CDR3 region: CASSLATGTGPYNEQFF. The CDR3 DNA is TGTGCCAGCAGCTTAGCTACCGGGACAGGGCCCTACAATGAGCAGTTCTTC.

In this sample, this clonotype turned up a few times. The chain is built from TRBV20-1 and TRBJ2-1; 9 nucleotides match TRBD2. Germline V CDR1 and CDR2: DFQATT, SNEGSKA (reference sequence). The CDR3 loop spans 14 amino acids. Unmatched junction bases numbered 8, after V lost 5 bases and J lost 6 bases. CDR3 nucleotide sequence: TGCAGTGCTGTAGCGGGGGCCCTCCTCAATGAGCAGTTCTTC. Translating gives CSAVAGALLNEQFF.

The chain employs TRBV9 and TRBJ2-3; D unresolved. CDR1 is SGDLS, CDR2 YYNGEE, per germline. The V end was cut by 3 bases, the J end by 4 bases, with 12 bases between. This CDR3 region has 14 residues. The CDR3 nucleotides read TGTGCCAGCAGCGCCCGGCCGCGTTCAGATACGCAGTATTTT. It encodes CASSARPRSDTQYF. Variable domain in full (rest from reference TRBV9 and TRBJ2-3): DSGVTQTPKHLITATGQRVTLRCSPRSGDLSVYWYQQSLDQGLQFLIQYYNGEERAKGNILERFSAQQFPDLHSELNLSSLELGDSALYFCASSARPRSDTQYFGPGTRLTVL.

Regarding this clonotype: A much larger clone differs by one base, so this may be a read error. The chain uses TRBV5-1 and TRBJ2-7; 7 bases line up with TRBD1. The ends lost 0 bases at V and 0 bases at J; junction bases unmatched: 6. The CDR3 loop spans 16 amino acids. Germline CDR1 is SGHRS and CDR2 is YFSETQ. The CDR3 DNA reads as TGCGCCAGCAGCTTGGACCGACAGGGAGACTCCTACGAGCAGTACTTC. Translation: CASSLDRQGDSYEQYF. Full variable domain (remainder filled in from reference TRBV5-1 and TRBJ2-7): KAGVTQTPRYLIKTRGQQVTLSCSPISGHRSVSWYQQTPGQGLQFLFEYFSETQRNKGNFPGRFSGRQFSNSRSEMNVSTLELGDSALYLCASSLDRQGDSYEQYFGPGTRLTVT.

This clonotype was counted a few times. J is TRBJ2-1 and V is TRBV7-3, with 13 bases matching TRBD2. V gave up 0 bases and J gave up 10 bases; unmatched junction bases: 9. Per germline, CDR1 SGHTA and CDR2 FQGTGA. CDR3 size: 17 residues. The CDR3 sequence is CASSLTLAGGPFGEQFF. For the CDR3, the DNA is TGTGCCAGCAGCTTAACACTAGCGGGGGGGCCTTTCGGGGAGCAGTTCTTC.

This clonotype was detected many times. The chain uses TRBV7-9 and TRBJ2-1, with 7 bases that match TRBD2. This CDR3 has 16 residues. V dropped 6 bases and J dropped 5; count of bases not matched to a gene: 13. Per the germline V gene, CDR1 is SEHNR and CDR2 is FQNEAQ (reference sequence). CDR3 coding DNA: TGTGCCAGCAGGCGGACACGGAGGGGAGGGAACAATGAGCAGTTCTTC. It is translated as CASRRTRRGGNNEQFF. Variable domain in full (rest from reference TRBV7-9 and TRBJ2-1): DTGVSQNPRHKITKRGQNVTFRCDPISEHNRLYWYRQTLGQGPEFLTYFQNEAQLEKSRLLSDRFSAERPKGSFSTLEIQRTEQGDSAMYLCASRRTRRGGNNEQFFGPGTRLTVL.

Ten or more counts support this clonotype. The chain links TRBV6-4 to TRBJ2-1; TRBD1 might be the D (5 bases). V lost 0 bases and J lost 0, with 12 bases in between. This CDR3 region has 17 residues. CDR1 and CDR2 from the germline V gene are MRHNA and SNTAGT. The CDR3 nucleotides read TGTGCCAGCAGTGACTCGGGGCAAGTGGGCTCCTACAATGAGCAGTTCTTC. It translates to CASSDSGQVGSYNEQFF.

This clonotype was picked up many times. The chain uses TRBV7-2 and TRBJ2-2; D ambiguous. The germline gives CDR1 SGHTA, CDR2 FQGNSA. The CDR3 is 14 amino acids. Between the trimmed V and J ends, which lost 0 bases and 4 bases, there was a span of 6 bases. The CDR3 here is CASSLASGTGELFF. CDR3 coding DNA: TGTGCCAGCAGCTTAGCTTCGGGCACCGGGGAGCTGTTTTTT.

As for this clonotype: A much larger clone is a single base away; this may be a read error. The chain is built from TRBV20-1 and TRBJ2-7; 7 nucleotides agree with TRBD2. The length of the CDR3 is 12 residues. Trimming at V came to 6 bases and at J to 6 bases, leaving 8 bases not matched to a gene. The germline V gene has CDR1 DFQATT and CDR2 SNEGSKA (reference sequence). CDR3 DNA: TGCAGTGCAGGACTAGAGGGAGGCGAGCAGTACTTC. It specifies CSAGLEGGEQYF.

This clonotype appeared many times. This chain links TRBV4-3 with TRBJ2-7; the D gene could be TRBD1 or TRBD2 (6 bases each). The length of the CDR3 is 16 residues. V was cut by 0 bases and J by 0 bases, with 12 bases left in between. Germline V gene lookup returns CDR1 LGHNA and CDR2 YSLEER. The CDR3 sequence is CASSQEGGTLSYEQYF. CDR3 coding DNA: TGCGCCAGCAGCCAAGAAGGGGGGACCCTCTCCTACGAGCAGTACTTC.

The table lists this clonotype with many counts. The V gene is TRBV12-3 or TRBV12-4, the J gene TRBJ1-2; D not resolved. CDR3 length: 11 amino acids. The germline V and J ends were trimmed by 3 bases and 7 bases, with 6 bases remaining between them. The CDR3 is CASSLWGGYTF. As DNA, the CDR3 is TGTGCCAGCAGTTTGTGGGGTGGCTACACCTTC.

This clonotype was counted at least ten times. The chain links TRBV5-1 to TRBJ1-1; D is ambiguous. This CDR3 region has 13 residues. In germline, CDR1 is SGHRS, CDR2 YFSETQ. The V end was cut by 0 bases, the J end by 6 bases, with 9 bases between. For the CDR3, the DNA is TGCGCCAGCAGCTTGGACCTGGGTGCTGAAGCTTTCTTT. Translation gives CASSLDLGAEAFF.

The CDR3 DNA reads TGTGCCAGCAGTCCGTCCATCAATGAGCAGTTCTTC. It specifies CASSPSINEQFF. The V and J genes are TRBV28 and TRBJ2-1; D is unresolved. V lost 5 bases to trimming and J lost 6 bases, with 8 bases between them. Germline loops: CDR1 MDHEN, CDR2 SYDVKM. The CDR3 contains 12 residues.